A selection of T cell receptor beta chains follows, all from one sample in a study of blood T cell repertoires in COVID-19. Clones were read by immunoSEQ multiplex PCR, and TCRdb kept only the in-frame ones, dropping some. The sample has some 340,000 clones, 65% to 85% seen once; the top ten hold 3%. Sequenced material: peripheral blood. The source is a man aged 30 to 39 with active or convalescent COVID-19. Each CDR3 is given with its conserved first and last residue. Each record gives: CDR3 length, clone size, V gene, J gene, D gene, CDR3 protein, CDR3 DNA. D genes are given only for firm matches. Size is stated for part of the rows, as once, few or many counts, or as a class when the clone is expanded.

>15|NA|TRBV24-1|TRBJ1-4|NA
CATSDARERDEKLFF
TGTGCCACCAGTGACGCAAGGGAGAGGGATGAAAAACTGTTTTTT
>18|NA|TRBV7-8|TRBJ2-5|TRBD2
CASSPPLAGGAGEETQYF
TGTGCCAGCAGCCCCCCACTAGCGGGGGGTGCTGGCGAGGAGACCCAGTACTTC
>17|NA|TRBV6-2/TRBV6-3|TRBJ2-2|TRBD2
CASSYPPGGGGTGELFF
TGTGCCAGCAGTTACCCCCCCGGGGGGGGCGGGACCGGGGAGCTGTTTTTT
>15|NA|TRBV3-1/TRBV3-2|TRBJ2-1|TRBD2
CASSPNPSGGLEQFF
TGTGCCAGCAGCCCAAATCCTAGCGGGGGGCTTGAGCAGTTCTTC
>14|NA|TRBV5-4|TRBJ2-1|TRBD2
CASTLGLAWNEQFF
TGTGCCAGCACCCTGGGACTAGCATGGAATGAGCAGTTCTTC
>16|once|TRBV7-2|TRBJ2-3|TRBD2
CASSSLAGAGTDTQYF
TGTGCCAGCAGCTCCCTAGCGGGGGCCGGCACAGATACGCAGTATTTT
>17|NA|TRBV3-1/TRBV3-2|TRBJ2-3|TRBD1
CASSQTGTGGSTDTQYF
TGTGCCAGCAGCCAAACCGGGACAGGGGGTTCCACAGATACGCAGTATTTT
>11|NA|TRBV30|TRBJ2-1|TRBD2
CAWCSGVEQFF
TGTGCCTGGTGTAGCGGGGTTGAGCAGTTCTTC
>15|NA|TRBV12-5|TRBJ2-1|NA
CASGLANSGANEQFF
TGTGCTAGTGGTTTGGCAAATAGCGGAGCCAATGAGCAGTTCTTC
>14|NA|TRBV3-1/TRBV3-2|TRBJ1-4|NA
CASSRTATNEKLFF
TGTGCCAGCAGCCGGACAGCGACTAATGAAAAACTGTTTTTT
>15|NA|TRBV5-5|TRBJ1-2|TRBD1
CASSRTGGEVLGYTF
TGTGCCAGCAGCAGGACAGGGGGCGAGGTCCTGGGCTACACCTTC
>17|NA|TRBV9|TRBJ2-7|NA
CASSPPPTGTRSYEQYF
TGTGCCAGCAGCCCCCCACCCACCGGGACACGCTCCTACGAGCAGTACTTC
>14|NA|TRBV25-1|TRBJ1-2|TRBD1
CASSNQGAGDGYTF
TGTGCCAGCAGTAACCAGGGGGCGGGCGATGGCTACACCTTC
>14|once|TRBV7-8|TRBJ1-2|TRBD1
CASSLRDRAVGYTF
TGTGCCAGCAGCCTCCGCGACAGGGCTGTTGGCTACACCTTC
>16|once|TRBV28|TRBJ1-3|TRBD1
CASSIYRGGSGNTIYF
TGTGCCAGCAGTATCTACAGGGGAGGTTCTGGAAACACCATATATTTT
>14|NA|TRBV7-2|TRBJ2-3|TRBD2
CASRRTSGTDTQYF
TGTGCCAGCAGACGTACTAGCGGCACAGATACGCAGTATTTT
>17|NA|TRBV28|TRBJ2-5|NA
CASSLMEKTEHQETQYF
TGTGCCAGCAGTTTAATGGAGAAGACAGAACATCAAGAGACCCAGTACTTC
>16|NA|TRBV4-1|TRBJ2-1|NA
CASRGGSVGFYDEQFF
TGCGCCAGCAGGGGTGGCTCGGTGGGCTTCTACGATGAGCAGTTCTTC
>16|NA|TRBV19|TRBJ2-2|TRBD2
CASSIRLAGGTGELFF
TGTGCCAGTAGTATCCGTCTAGCGGGAGGGACCGGGGAGCTGTTTTTT
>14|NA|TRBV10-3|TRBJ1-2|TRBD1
CAISAQGATGGYTF
TGTGCCATCAGTGCTCAGGGGGCTACGGGTGGCTACACCTTC
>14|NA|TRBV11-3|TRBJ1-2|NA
CASSLTGTNYGYTF
TGTGCCAGCAGCTTAACAGGGACTAACTATGGCTACACCTTC
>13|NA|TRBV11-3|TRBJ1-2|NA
CASSVAANYGYTF
TGTGCCAGCAGCGTGGCAGCTAACTATGGCTACACCTTC
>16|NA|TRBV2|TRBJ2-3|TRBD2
CASSPGTSGRGDTQYF
TGTGCCAGCAGCCCTGGGACTAGCGGGAGAGGAGATACGCAGTATTTT
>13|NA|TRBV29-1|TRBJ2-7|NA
CSVLGPETYEQYF
TGCAGCGTTTTGGGCCCGGAAACCTACGAGCAGTACTTC
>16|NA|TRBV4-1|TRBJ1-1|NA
CASSRDAQNLNTEAFF
TGCGCCAGCAGCCGAGATGCACAGAACTTGAACACTGAAGCTTTCTTT
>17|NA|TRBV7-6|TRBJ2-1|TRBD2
CASSIRTSGYSYNEQFF
TGTGCCAGCAGCATCCGGACTAGCGGGTACTCCTACAATGAGCAGTTCTTC
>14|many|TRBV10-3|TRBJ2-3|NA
CASTSSLLTDTQYF
TGTGCCAGCACTAGCTCATTGTTGACAGATACGCAGTATTTT
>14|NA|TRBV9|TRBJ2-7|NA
CASSPGGGSYEQYF
TGTGCCAGCAGCCCCGGGGGAGGCTCCTACGAGCAGTACTTC
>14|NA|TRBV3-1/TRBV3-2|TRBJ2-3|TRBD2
CASVGAGTIDTQYF
TGTGCCAGCGTTGGAGCGGGGACTATAGATACGCAGTATTTT
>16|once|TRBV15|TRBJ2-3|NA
CATSRDRASPGGTQYF
TGTGCCACCAGCAGAGATCGGGCTAGCCCCGGGGGAACGCAGTATTTT
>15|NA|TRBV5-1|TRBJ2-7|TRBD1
CASSKGQGRSREQYF
TGCGCCAGCAGCAAGGGACAGGGGAGGTCGAGGGAGCAGTACTTC
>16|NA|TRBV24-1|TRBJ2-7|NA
CATSDTQELPPYAQYF
TGTGCCACCAGTGATACCCAGGAATTACCACCCTACGCGCAGTACTTC
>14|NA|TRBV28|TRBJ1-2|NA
CASSLVQTNYGYTF
TGTGCCAGCAGTTTAGTTCAAACTAACTATGGCTACACCTTC
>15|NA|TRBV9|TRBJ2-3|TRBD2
CASSVAGGLTDTQYF
TGTGCCAGCAGCGTAGCGGGGGGGCTCACAGATACGCAGTATTTT
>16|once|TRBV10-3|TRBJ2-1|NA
CAISESTGGSYNEQFF
TGTGCCATCAGTGAGTCGACAGGTGGATCCTACAATGAGCAGTTCTTC
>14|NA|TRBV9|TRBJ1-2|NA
CASSGTGTGHGYTF
TGTGCCAGCAGCGGCACAGGGACCGGTCATGGCTACACCTTC
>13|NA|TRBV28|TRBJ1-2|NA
CASSLRQDYGYTF
TGTGCCAGCAGTTTAAGGCAGGACTATGGCTACACCTTC
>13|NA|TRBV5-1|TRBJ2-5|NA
CASSLQPTETQYF
TGCGCCAGCAGCTTGCAACCTACGGAGACCCAGTACTTC
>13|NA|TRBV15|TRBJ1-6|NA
CATAGDYNSPLHF
TGTGCCACCGCCGGGGACTATAATTCACCCCTCCACTTT
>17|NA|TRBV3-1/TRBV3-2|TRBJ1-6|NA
CASSHYLGGDAVSPLHF
TGTGCCAGCAGCCACTATCTGGGGGGGGACGCGGTTTCACCCCTCCACTTT
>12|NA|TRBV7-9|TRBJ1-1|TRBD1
CASSLGTVEAFF
TGTGCCAGCAGCTTGGGGACAGTTGAAGCTTTCTTT
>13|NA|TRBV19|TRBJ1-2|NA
CASRPLGGYGYTF
TGTGCCAGTAGACCCCTGGGGGGCTATGGCTACACCTTC
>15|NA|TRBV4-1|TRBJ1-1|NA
CASSLRRGLNTEAFF
TGCGCCAGCAGCCTAAGACGAGGGTTGAACACTGAAGCTTTCTTT
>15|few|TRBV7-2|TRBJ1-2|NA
CASSLRGATNYGYTF
TGTGCCAGCAGCTTGCGGGGGGCCACTAACTATGGCTACACCTTC
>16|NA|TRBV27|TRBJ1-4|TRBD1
CASRSEPGQGAKKLFF
TGTGCCAGCAGATCCGAACCGGGACAGGGGGCTAAGAAACTGTTTTTT
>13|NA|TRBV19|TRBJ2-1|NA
CASSIGRYNEQFF
TGTGCCAGTAGTATAGGCAGGTACAATGAGCAGTTCTTC
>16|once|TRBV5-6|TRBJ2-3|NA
CASSWGPKGSTDTQYF
TGTGCCAGCAGCTGGGGCCCTAAGGGATCCACAGATACGCAGTATTTT
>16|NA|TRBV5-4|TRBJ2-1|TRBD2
CASSRPGGLPSGEQFF
TGTGCCAGCAGCCGCCCGGGGGGACTCCCTTCTGGTGAGCAGTTCTTC
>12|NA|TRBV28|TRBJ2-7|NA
CASTNPDREQYF
TGTGCCAGCACTAACCCCGACAGGGAGCAGTACTTC
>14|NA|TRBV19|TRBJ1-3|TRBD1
CASGTGQSGNTIYF
TGTGCCAGTGGGACAGGGCAGTCTGGAAACACCATATATTTT
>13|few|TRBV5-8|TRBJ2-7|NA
CASSFGQNNEQYF
TGTGCCAGCAGCTTCGGACAGAACAACGAGCAGTACTTC
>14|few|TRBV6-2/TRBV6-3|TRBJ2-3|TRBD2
CASSYGRATDTQYF
TGTGCCAGCAGTTACGGGAGGGCCACAGATACGCAGTATTTT